This record looks at one TCR beta chain sequence and its context. Study processing details: Quantification of nucleated cells was approximated via reference gene primer amplification. Profiled with immunoSEQ multiplex PCR; TCRdb holds only in-frame clones, not every one. D and trimming come from the DNA, and the V and J calls and clone size come from that table. The profile shows around 320,000 clones, around 90% of them singletons. These data originate in a study of blood T cell repertoires in COVID-19. About the study: Some COVID-19 samples were acute and others convalescent; all came from the United States, Italy and Spain.

V lost 6 bases to trimming and J lost 5 bases; unmatched junction nucleotides: 9. The CDR3 is 14 residues long. The germline V gene has CDR1 WNHNN and CDR2 SYGVQD (reference sequence). The sequence was collected from a woman aged 18-29 years with acute COVID-19. This chain uses TRBV10-1 with TRBJ1-1, with TRBD1 matching 7 bases. Material: PBMCs or T cells enriched from blood (not recorded which). CDR3 region: CASSEKGAGTEAFF. The CDR3 DNA reads TGCGCCAGCAGCGAGAAGGGGGCCGGTACTGAAGCTTTCTTT.